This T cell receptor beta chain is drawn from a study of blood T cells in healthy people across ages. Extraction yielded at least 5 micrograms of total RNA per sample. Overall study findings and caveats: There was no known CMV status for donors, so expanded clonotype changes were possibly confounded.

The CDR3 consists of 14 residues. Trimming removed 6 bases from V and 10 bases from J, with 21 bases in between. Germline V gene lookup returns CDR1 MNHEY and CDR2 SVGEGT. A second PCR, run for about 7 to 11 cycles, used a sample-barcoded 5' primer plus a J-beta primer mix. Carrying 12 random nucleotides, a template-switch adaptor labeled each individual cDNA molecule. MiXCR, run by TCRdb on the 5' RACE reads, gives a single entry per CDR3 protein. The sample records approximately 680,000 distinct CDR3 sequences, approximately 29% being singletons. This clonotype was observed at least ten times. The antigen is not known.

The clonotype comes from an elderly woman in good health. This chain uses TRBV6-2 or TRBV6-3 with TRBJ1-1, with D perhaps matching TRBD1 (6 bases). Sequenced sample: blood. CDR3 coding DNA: TGTGCCAGCAGCCCTCAAAACAGGGTGACGCGAGCTTTCTTT. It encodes CASSPQNRVTRAFF.